This T cell receptor beta chain was captured by sequencing in a study of tumor-infiltrating lymphocytes in oesophageal squamous cell carcinoma. There are 12 residues in the CDR3. From germline, CDR1 is MNHNS and CDR2 SASEGT. TCRdb re-called the PCR reads with MiXCR, one entry per CDR3 protein. The table lists tens of thousands of distinct CDR3 sequences, more than 30% of them singletons. There are a few counts of this clonotype. The sequenced material came from esophageal tumor tissue. This receptor was obtained from a male donor with esophageal squamous cell carcinoma. The chain recombines TRBV6-1 with TRBJ2-5, with D unclear. The DNA matches TRBJ2-1 better at its end, which makes the J call doubtful. The DNA of the CDR3 is TGTGCCAGCTGCCGCTTTGGGAATGAGCAGTTCTTC. This codes for CASCRFGNEQFF.